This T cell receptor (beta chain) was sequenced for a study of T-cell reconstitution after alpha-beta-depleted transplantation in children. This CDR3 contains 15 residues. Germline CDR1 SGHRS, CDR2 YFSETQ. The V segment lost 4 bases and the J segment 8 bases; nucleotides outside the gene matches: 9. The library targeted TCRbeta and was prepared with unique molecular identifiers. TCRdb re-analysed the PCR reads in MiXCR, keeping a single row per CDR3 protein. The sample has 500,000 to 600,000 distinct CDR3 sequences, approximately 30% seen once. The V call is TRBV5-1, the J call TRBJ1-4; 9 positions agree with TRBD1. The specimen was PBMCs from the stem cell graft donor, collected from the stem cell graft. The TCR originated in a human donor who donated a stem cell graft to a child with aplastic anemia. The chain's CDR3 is CASSKTGTGSEKLFF. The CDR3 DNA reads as TGCGCCAGCAGCAAAACCGGGACAGGGTCCGAAAAACTGTTTTTT.